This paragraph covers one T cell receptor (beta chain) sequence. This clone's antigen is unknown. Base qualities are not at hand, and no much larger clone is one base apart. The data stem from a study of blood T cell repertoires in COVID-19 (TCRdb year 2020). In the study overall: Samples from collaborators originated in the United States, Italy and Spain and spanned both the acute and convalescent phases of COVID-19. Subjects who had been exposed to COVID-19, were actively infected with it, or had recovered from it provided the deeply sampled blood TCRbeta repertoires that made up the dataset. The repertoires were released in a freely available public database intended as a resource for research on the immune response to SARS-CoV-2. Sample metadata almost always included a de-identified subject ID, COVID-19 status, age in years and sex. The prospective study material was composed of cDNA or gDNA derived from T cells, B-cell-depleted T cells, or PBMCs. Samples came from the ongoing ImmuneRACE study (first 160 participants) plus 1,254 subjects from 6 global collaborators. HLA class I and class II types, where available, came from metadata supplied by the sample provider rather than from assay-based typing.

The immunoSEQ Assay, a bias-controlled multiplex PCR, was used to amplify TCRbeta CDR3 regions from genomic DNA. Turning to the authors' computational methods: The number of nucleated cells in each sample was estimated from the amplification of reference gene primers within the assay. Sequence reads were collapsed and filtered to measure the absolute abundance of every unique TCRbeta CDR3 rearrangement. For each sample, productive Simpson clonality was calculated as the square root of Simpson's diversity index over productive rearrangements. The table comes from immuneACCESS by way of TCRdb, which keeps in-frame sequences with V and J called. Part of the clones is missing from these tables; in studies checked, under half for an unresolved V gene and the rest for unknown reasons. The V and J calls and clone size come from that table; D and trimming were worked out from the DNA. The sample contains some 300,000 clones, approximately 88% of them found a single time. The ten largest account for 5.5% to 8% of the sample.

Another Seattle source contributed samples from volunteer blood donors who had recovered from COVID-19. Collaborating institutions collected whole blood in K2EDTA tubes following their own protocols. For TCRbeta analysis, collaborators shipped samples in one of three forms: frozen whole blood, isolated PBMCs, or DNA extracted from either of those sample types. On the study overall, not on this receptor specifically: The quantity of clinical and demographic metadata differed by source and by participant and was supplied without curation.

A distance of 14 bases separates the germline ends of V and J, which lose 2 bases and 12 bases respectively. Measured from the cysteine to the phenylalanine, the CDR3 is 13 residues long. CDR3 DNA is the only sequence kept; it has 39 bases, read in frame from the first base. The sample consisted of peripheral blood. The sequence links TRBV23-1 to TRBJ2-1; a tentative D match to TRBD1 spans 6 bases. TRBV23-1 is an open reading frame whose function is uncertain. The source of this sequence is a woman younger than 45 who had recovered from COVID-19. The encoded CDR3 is CASSQNLGARQFF. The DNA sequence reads TGCGCCAGCAGTCAAAATCTGGGGGCTAGGCAGTTCTTC.